A single sample is the source of the 13 T cell receptor beta chains below, sequenced in a study of T cells in Graves' hyperthyroidism and ophthalmopathy. Using RNA transcripts as the source, TCR beta CDR3 regions were amplified. First-round RT-PCR with HTBI primers amplified the TCR CDR3 region. From the multiplex PCR reads, TCRdb called clonotypes with MiXCR, one entry per CDR3 protein. The sample lists 600,000 to 850,000 distinct CDR3 sequences, under 20% occurring once. The specimen sequenced was blood. These receptor sequences come from a woman between 45 and 65 years old with Graves' hyperthyroidism that later progressed to Graves' ophthalmopathy.

This clonotype was counted only a few times. The chain combines TRBV19 with TRBJ1-4; 9 bases are shared with TRBD1. Trimming cost V 7 bases and J 8 bases; bases outside gene matches: 11. The CDR3 consists of 15 residues. In germline, CDR1 is LNHDA, CDR2 SQIVND (reference sequence). CDR3 sequence (DNA): TGTGCCAGTAATTTGCCGGGACAGGGCGACGAAAAACTGTTTTTT. Its protein is CASNLPGQGDEKLFF.

This clonotype showed up just a few times. This chain joins TRBV18 and TRBJ1-1; D gene ambiguous. The CDR3 has 15 amino acids. Germline CDR1 KGHSH, CDR2 LQKENI. Trimming stripped 4 bases from V and 1 base from J, with 13 bases between. The CDR3 DNA reads TGTGCCAGCTCACTTCACGGTAGAGAGAACACTGAAGCTTTCTTT. Residues: CASSLHGRENTEAFF.

In this sample, this clonotype turned up many times. The chain joins TRBV20-1 to TRBJ2-1, with D perhaps assigned TRBD1 or TRBD2 (6 bases each). Germline CDR1 and CDR2: DFQATT and SNEGSKA (reference sequence). The CDR3 loop spans 14 amino acids. Deletions cut 6 bases from V and 4 bases from J, with 16 bases between. CDR3 bases: TGCAGTGCCGTTAGGAGGGGGGAGTACAATGAGCAGTTCTTC. It encodes CSAVRRGEYNEQFF.

This clonotype was found once. The chain combines TRBV2 with TRBJ2-5; 7 nucleotides line up with TRBD1. The CDR3 is 14 residues long. Unmatched junction bases numbered 10, after V lost 7 bases and J lost 5 bases. The germline V gene encodes CDR1 SNHLY and CDR2 FYNNEI. CDR3 sequence reads: CASTDQDREETQYF. CDR3 coding DNA: TGTGCCAGCACAGATCAAGACAGGGAGGAGACCCAGTACTTC.

This clonotype showed up many times. This sequence joins TRBV7-2 and TRBJ2-1, with 12 bases identical to TRBD2. V gave up 6 bases and J gave up 4 bases; unmatched junction bases: 7. Germline CDR1 and CDR2: SGHTA and FQGNSA. The CDR3 runs to 16 residues. The CDR3 nucleotides are TGTGCCAGCAGGAAGACTAGCGGGGGTCTATACAATGAGCAGTTCTTC. Protein sequence: CASRKTSGGLYNEQFF.

There are many counts of this clonotype. The chain joins TRBV24-1 to TRBJ1-5; D is perhaps TRBD1 (6 bases). The germline gives CDR1 KGHDR, CDR2 SFDVKD. CDR3 length equals 15 residues. Trimming took off 4 bases at V and 6 bases at J, with 15 bases between the two ends. The CDR3 bases are TGTGCCACCAGTGAGTCGACAGGCTCAGGTCAGCCCCAGCATTTT. This codes for CATSESTGSGQPQHF.

V is TRBV14 and J is TRBJ2-2, with D unresolved. The CDR3 consists of 15 residues. CDR1 is SGHDN, CDR2 FVKESK, per germline. V was trimmed by 1 base and J by 1 base, leaving 7 bases between them. The CDR3 loop is CASSQGIGNTGELFF. DNA of the CDR3: TGTGCCAGCAGCCAAGGCATTGGGAACACCGGGGAGCTGTTTTTT.

This clonotype was observed many times. CDR3 coding DNA: TGTGCCAGCAGCTATGATAGGTGGGTGGACACTGAAGCTTTCTTT. The encoded protein is CASSYDRWVDTEAFF. J is TRBJ1-1 and V is TRBV5-6; unclear D gene. The CDR3 is made up of 15 amino acids. The V gene lost 3 bases and the J gene lost 3 bases, with 15 bases spanning the gap. Germline V lookup: CDR1 SGHDT, CDR2 YYEEEE.

The chain recombines TRBV7-6 with TRBJ1-3; D ambiguous. The CDR3 spans 16 residues. Germline CDR1 SGHVS, CDR2 FNYEAQ. The ends were cut back, 3 bases at V and 0 bases at J, with 12 bases in the middle. This CDR3 reads CASSLAQPFSGNTIYF. The CDR3 region has the DNA TGTGCCAGCAGCTTGGCCCAACCCTTCTCTGGAAACACCATATATTTT.

This clonotype was detected only a few times. Written as DNA, the CDR3 is TGCAGTGCATTCAGGTATAGCAATCAGCCCCAGCATTTT. It codes for CSAFRYSNQPQHF. The genes are TRBV20-1 and TRBJ1-5; no definite D call. V was pared by 6 bases and J by 0 bases, with 9 bases between. Germline V lookup: CDR1 DFQATT, CDR2 SNEGSKA (reference sequence). This CDR3 contains 13 residues.

The chain has TRBV5-5 and TRBJ1-1; D might be TRBD1 (5 bases). The germline CDR1 and CDR2 sequences are SGHKS and YYEKEE (reference sequence). The CDR3 length is 17 residues. The germline V and J ends were trimmed by 1 base and 3 bases, with 19 bases remaining between them. This chain's CDR3 is CASSLWVTASGDTEAFF. For the CDR3, the DNA is TGTGCCAGCAGCTTGTGGGTGACAGCGAGTGGAGACACTGAAGCTTTCTTT.

This clonotype was found a few times. The chain recombines TRBV29-1 with TRBJ1-2; D is ambiguous. This CDR3 is built from 14 residues. Germline V gene lookup returns CDR1 SQVTM and CDR2 ANQGSEA. Trimming pared 2 bases from V and 8 bases from J, leaving 18 bases between. CDR3 coding DNA: TGCAGCGTTGAAACAAAGACGGTCACGGGGGGCTACACCTTC. Its translation is CSVETKTVTGGYTF. Complete variable domain (other parts from reference TRBV29-1 and TRBJ1-2): SAVISQKPSRDICQRGTSLTIQCQVDSQVTMMFWYRQQPGQSLTLIATANQGSEATYESGFVIDKFPISRPNLTFSTLTVSNMSPEDSSIYLCSVETKTVTGGYTFGSGTRLTVV.

There are a few counts of this clonotype. The rearrangement joins TRBV20-1 to TRBJ1-5, with D maybe TRBD1 (5 bases). Germline assignment: CDR1 DFQATT and CDR2 SNEGSKA (reference sequence). This CDR3 has 13 residues. V shed 6 bases and J shed 3 bases, with 12 bases lying between them. CDR3 DNA: TGCAGTGCACCGCGGGGGTACAATCAGCCCCAGCATTTT. Translating it yields CSAPRGYNQPQHF.